This passage covers 17 T cell receptor beta chains from one sample sequenced in a study of shared clonotypes between healthy human individuals. The assay was immunoSEQ multiplex PCR, and TCRdb's table has in-frame clones only and misses some. The data show approximately 2.3 million clones, 85% to 95% seen once. Sequencing was carried out using naive CD4+ T cells from PBMCs. Noted subset: CD45RA+ positively selected. The source of these receptors is a man in his late teens or twenties in good health. Some clones in this sample may be carry-over from other donors' samples.

The chain employs TRBV28 and TRBJ2-7; the D is unclear. V lost 3 bases and J 1 base, leaving 16 bases between the germline ends. CDR3 length: 16 residues. Germline CDR1 and CDR2: MDHEN and SYDVKM. The DNA for the CDR3 is TGTGCCAGCAGTTTCCTCGGACCAATTCATTCCTACGAGCAGTACTTC. Protein sequence: CASSFLGPIHSYEQYF.

The V gene is TRBV5-4, the J gene TRBJ2-1; 8 bases line up with TRBD2. The V gene end was trimmed by 2 bases and the J gene end by 7 bases; junction bases not matched to a gene: 8. The CDR3 extends over 15 amino acids. Per germline, CDR1 SGHNT and CDR2 YYREEE (reference sequence). This chain's CDR3 is CASSFTGTSGNEQFF. CDR3 DNA sequence: TGTGCCAGCAGCTTTACCGGGACTAGTGGTAATGAGCAGTTCTTC.

The chain is built from TRBV5-8 and TRBJ2-3; D gene unclear. The CDR3 is 17 residues long. Germline V gives CDR1 SGHTS, CDR2 YDEGEE. The germline V and J ends were trimmed by 0 bases and 3 bases, with 17 bases remaining between them. CDR3 DNA: TGTGCCAGCAGCTTGGGGGCCATGAACCCCGGGACAGATACGCAGTATTTT. Translation: CASSLGAMNPGTDTQYF. The full variable domain, with the rest looked up from reference TRBV5-8 and TRBJ2-3, is EAGVTQSPTHLIKTRGQQATLRCSPISGHTSVYWYQQALGLGLQFLLWYDEGEERNRGNFPPRFSGRQFPNYSSELNVNALELEDSALYLCASSLGAMNPGTDTQYFGPGTRLTVL.

In its sample, this clone was seen once. The V and J genes are TRBV20-1 and TRBJ2-5; TRBD2 agrees at 8 bases. CDR1 and CDR2 from the germline V gene are DFQATT and SNEGSKA (reference sequence). The CDR3 length is 11 residues. The CDR3, as DNA: TGCAGCGGGGGGGTCGTAGAGACCCAGTACTTC. It encodes CSGGVVETQYF.

The chain joins TRBV28 to TRBJ1-5, with D unresolved. V was cut by 6 bases and J by 6 bases, with 12 bases left in between. This CDR3 comprises 13 residues. CDR1 is MDHEN, CDR2 SYDVKM, per germline. CDR3 region: CASRVEGGQPQHF. CDR3 nucleotide sequence: TGTGCCAGCAGAGTTGAGGGAGGTCAGCCCCAGCATTTT. The full variable domain, in which reference TRBV28 and TRBJ1-5 provide the parts outside the CDR3, is DVKVTQSSRYLVKRTGEKVFLECVQDMDHENMFWYRQDPGLGLRLIYFSYDVKMKEKGDIPEGYSVSREKKERFSLILESASTNQTSMYLCASRVEGGQPQHFGDGTRLSIL.

This chain links TRBV28 with TRBJ2-7; perhaps TRBD2 as D (6 bases). The germline CDR1 and CDR2 sequences are MDHEN and SYDVKM. There are 18 residues in the CDR3. V was trimmed by 2 bases and J by 3 bases, leaving 23 bases between them. DNA of the CDR3: TGTGCCAGCAGTTTAGTGGCCCCGGGGGACCACCCACTCTACGAGCAGTACTTC. Its protein product is CASSLVAPGDHPLYEQYF.

The rearrangement links TRBV27 to TRBJ2-4; D might be TRBD1 (6 bases). The CDR3 runs 17 residues. Germline lookup yields CDR1 MNHEY and CDR2 SMNVEV (reference sequence). Trimming removed 1 base at V and 3 bases at J, with 16 bases between. The CDR3 DNA is TGTGCCAGCAGTTTATTAGGGCAGGGGATAGACAAAAACATTCAGTACTTC. Protein: CASSLLGQGIDKNIQYF.

The CDR3 coding sequence is TGTGCGGTGGGGGCCCTAAACCAGCCCCAGCATTTT. The encoded protein is CAVGALNQPQHF. The chain recombines TRBV6-6 with TRBJ1-5; TRBD1 is a possible D gene (6 bases). Germline loops: CDR1 MNHNY, CDR2 SVGAGI (reference sequence). The CDR3 runs to 12 residues.

The chain is built from TRBV2 and TRBJ2-1; D is uncertain. The V end lost 8 bases, the J end lost 8 bases, and 16 bases lay between the germline ends. Looked up from germline, CDR1 is SNHLY and CDR2 is FYNNEI. The CDR3 length is 13 residues. The CDR3 loop is CASSDDLNDEQFF. Here the CDR3 DNA reads TGTGCCAGCTCCGATGACCTAAACGATGAGCAGTTCTTC.

Only one count was recorded for this clone. The chain has TRBV7-9 and TRBJ2-3; D unclear. Germline V gene sequence: CDR1 SEHNR, CDR2 FQNEAQ (reference sequence). This CDR3 spans 10 amino acids. The V and J ends lost 11 bases and 4 bases respectively, with 7 bases between them. CDR3 amino acids: CAGSADTQYF. The CDR3 DNA reads as TGTGCCGGTTCAGCAGATACGCAGTATTTT.

The V gene is TRBV6-5, the J gene TRBJ2-3, with no clear D. This CDR3 contains 13 residues. Germline assignment: CDR1 MNHEY and CDR2 SVGAGI. Trimming left V 6 bases short and J 3 bases short, with 10 bases between. CDR3 sequence (DNA): TGTGCCAGCAGGGGCCTAACTACAGATACGCAGTATTTT. Amino acid sequence: CASRGLTTDTQYF.

The chain employs TRBV19 and TRBJ1-3; D unclear. This CDR3 is 14 amino acids long. Germline V gene data show CDR1 as LNHDA and CDR2 as SQIVND (reference sequence). The V and J ends lost 7 bases and 0 bases respectively, with 10 bases between them. CDR3 DNA sequence: TGTGCCAGTATCGGGCAGAGCTCTGGAAACACCATATATTTT. It encodes CASIGQSSGNTIYF.

The chain joins TRBV11-3 to TRBJ2-2; 8 bases match TRBD2. The trim removed 0 bases at V and 2 bases at J, leaving 8 bases unmatched. This CDR3 is 18 amino acids long. Germline V gene sequence: CDR1 SGHNT, CDR2 YENEEA. The CDR3 region is CASSLEGYGRANTGELFF. CDR3 DNA sequence: TGTGCCAGCAGCTTAGAAGGTTACGGGAGGGCCAACACCGGGGAGCTGTTTTTT.

This sequence joins TRBV18 and TRBJ1-1; D call uncertain. The germline gives CDR1 KGHSH, CDR2 LQKENI. V was cut by 4 bases and J by 5 bases, with 5 bases left in between. The CDR3 spans 11 residues. In DNA form, the CDR3 reads TGTGCCAGCTCACAGGTGACTGAAGCTTTCTTT. It codes for CASSQVTEAFF.

The V gene is TRBV18, the J gene TRBJ2-1, with D uncertain. This CDR3 comprises 15 residues. Germline loops: CDR1 KGHSH, CDR2 LQKENI. Trimming removed 6 bases at V and 0 bases at J, with 12 bases between. The CDR3 DNA reads as TGTGCCAGCTCTCCAAGGACGGACTCCTACAATGAGCAGTTCTTC. Translating it yields CASSPRTDSYNEQFF.

This sequence joins TRBV28 and TRBJ1-1, with 9 bases aligning to TRBD1. Germline V gene lookup returns CDR1 MDHEN and CDR2 SYDVKM. The J segment lost 4 bases and the V segment lost 2 bases, leaving 5 bases of the junction unmatched. This CDR3 contains 15 residues. The CDR3 loop is CASSLPGQGGTEAFF. The DNA for the CDR3 is TGTGCCAGCAGTTTACCGGGACAGGGTGGCACTGAAGCTTTCTTT. Variable domain in full (rest from reference TRBV28 and TRBJ1-1): DVKVTQSSRYLVKRTGEKVFLECVQDMDHENMFWYRQDPGLGLRLIYFSYDVKMKEKGDIPEGYSVSREKKERFSLILESASTNQTSMYLCASSLPGQGGTEAFFGQGTRLTVV.

In its sample, this clone was seen once. The chain carries TRBV7-9 and TRBJ2-1, with D perhaps being TRBD1 or TRBD2 (5 bases each). Germline CDR1 and CDR2: SEHNR and FQNEAQ (reference sequence). CDR3 length: 16 residues. Trimming took off 1 base at V and 6 bases at J, with 16 bases between the two ends. CDR3: CASSLVFQGAVNEQFF. The CDR3 DNA reads as TGTGCCAGCAGCTTAGTGTTCCAGGGAGCGGTCAATGAGCAGTTCTTC. Full variable domain (rest looked up from reference TRBV7-9 and TRBJ2-1): DTGVSQNPRHKITKRGQNVTFRCDPISEHNRLYWYRQTLGQGPEFLTYFQNEAQLEKSRLLSDRFSAERPKGSFSTLEIQRTEQGDSAMYLCASSLVFQGAVNEQFFGPGTRLTVL.